These 26 T cell receptor beta chains originate from one sample sequenced in a study of OX40 agonist ivuxolimab in advanced cancers. Libraries were prepared by immunoSEQ multiplex PCR; TCRdb keeps only in-frame clonotypes and omits some of them. The sample includes roughly 90,000 clones, approximately 91% of them seen just once. Material: CD4+ or CD8+ T cells sorted from blood, obtained in a trial of the OX40 agonist ivuxolimab. All receptors come from an adult with an advanced solid tumor such as melanoma, head and neck, liver or kidney cancer.

V gene TRBV4-2 combines with J gene TRBJ2-1; no clear D gene. The V gene's germline CDR1 is LGHNA and CDR2 YNFKEQ. The CDR3 length is 14 residues. V gave up 4 bases and J gave up 6 bases, with 13 bases separating them. CDR3 sequence: CASSPRRIVNEQFF. For the CDR3, the DNA is TGTGCCAGCAGCCCTCGACGGATCGTCAATGAGCAGTTCTTC.

CDR3 sequence reads: CASSRVGLQPYEQYF. In DNA form, the CDR3 reads TGTGCCAGCAGTAGAGTGGGACTTCAACCTTACGAGCAGTACTTC. This rearrangement joins TRBV27 to TRBJ2-7; possible D gene TRBD2, 6 bases. With 5 bases removed from V and 4 bases from J, the gap between germline ends came to 18 bases. This CDR3 region has 15 residues. Looked up from germline, CDR1 is MNHEY and CDR2 is SMNVEV (reference sequence).

The chain employs TRBV7-9 and TRBJ1-4, with TRBD1 matching 9 bases. Germline trimming cut 5 bases from V and 7 bases from J; bases unmatched to any gene: 11. CDR1 and CDR2 (germline): SEHNR, FQNEAQ (reference sequence). CDR3 length: 16 amino acids. CDR3 sequence reads: CASSLGQGFGGEKLFF. Here the CDR3 DNA reads TGTGCCAGCAGCCTCGGACAGGGGTTTGGTGGTGAAAAACTGTTTTTT.

The rearrangement links TRBV4-1 to TRBJ2-1; weak D call: TRBD1 (6 bases). The germline V gene encodes CDR1 MGHRA and CDR2 YSYEKL. V lost 4 bases and J 5 bases, leaving 9 bases between the germline ends. The CDR3 is 13 amino acids. The CDR3 DNA sequence: TGCGCCAGCAGCCCCAGGACAGACAATGAGCAGTTCTTC. It yields the protein CASSPRTDNEQFF.

The chain joins TRBV12-2 to TRBJ2-1; the table's D call, TRBD2, was not checked against the DNA. TRBV12-2 represents a pseudogene. The CDR3 loop spans 15 amino acids. CDR3 in amino acids: CASRPSGTTNNEQFF. The CDR3 nucleotides are TGTGCAAGTCGACCTAGCGGGACCACAAACAATGAGCAGTTCTTC.

The chain employs TRBV5-1 and TRBJ2-1, with no clear D. CDR1 is SGHRS and CDR2 is YFSETQ in the germline V gene. The CDR3 runs to 13 residues. V was cut by 0 bases and J by 11 bases, with 12 bases left in between. The CDR3 region has the DNA TGCGCCAGCAGCTTGGAGCGATTGCAAAAGCAGTTCTTC. It is translated as CASSLERLQKQFF.

The genes are TRBV28 and TRBJ1-3, with TRBD1 matching over 8 bases. The germline V gene has CDR1 MDHEN and CDR2 SYDVKM. The CDR3 spans 16 residues. Trimming cost V 4 bases and J 2 bases; bases outside gene matches: 7. The CDR3 protein is CASSSSGGAAGNTIYF. DNA for the CDR3: TGTGCCAGCAGTTCATCAGGGGGCGCGGCTGGAAACACCATATATTTT.

This clone was counted once. The genes are TRBV4-1 and TRBJ1-5; D not certain. This CDR3 comprises 13 residues. Germline V gene lookup returns CDR1 MGHRA and CDR2 YSYEKL. V dropped 4 bases and J dropped 9 bases, with 13 bases sitting between them. The CDR3 sequence: CASSPSQGGPQHF. The CDR3 DNA reads TGCGCCAGCAGCCCGTCTCAAGGAGGGCCCCAGCATTTT.

This clone was seen only once. The V gene is TRBV9, the J gene TRBJ2-6, with D perhaps TRBD1 (5 bases). In germline, CDR1 is SGDLS, CDR2 YYNGEE. V was cut by 0 bases and J by 2 bases, with 9 bases left in between. The CDR3 totals 16 residues. This CDR3 reads CASSVAAGTGANVLTF. The CDR3 region has the DNA TGTGCCAGCAGCGTAGCTGCAGGGACTGGGGCCAACGTCCTGACTTTC.

The J gene is TRBJ2-5, the V gene TRBV19, with a possible D match to TRBD1 (6 bases). CDR1 is LNHDA and CDR2 is SQIVND in the germline V gene (reference sequence). V was trimmed by 2 bases and J by 3 bases, leaving 13 bases between them. The CDR3 sequence is 15 residues long. Written as DNA, the CDR3 is TGTGCCAGTAGTATACAGGGGAAGGGGGAAGAGACCCAGTACTTC. It yields the protein CASSIQGKGEETQYF.

This clone has more than one count but fewer than ten. The chain combines TRBV10-3 with TRBJ1-2; unclear D gene. The CDR3 loop spans 13 amino acids. The germline CDR1 and CDR2 sequences are ENHRY and SYGVKD. Trimming pared 10 bases from V and 8 bases from J, leaving 20 bases between. The DNA for the CDR3 is TGTGCCACCACGGGTGACTCAACGGGGGGCTACACCTTC. It codes for CATTGDSTGGYTF.

This clone has a single count. The rearrangement uses TRBV30 and TRBJ2-1, with D possibly TRBD2 on 7 matching bases. Trimming took 0 bases from V and 6 from J, leaving 15 bases between them. The germline CDR1 and CDR2 sequences are GTSNPN and SVGIG (reference sequence). The CDR3 totals 15 residues. In DNA, the CDR3 is TGTGCCTGGAGTGTACTCGGGGGGACACTCAATGAGCAGTTCTTC. Amino acid sequence: CAWSVLGGTLNEQFF.

J is TRBJ2-3 and V is TRBV30, with TRBD2 matching 11 bases. The CDR3 has 13 residues. Germline assignment: CDR1 GTSNPN and CDR2 SVGIG (reference sequence). V lost 8 bases, J lost 2 bases, and 3 bases stayed unmatched. The CDR3 spells CAGTSGNTDTQYF. For the CDR3, the DNA is TGTGCCGGGACTAGCGGTAACACAGATACGCAGTATTTT.

The gene calls are TRBV7-2 and TRBJ2-1; 12 bases align to TRBD2. The CDR3 contains 12 residues. CDR1 and CDR2 (germline): SGHTA, FQGNSA. Losses at the gene ends were 6 bases for V and 13 bases for J; bases not matched to a gene: 4. The CDR3 coding sequence is TGTGCCAGCAGGCTAGCGGGAGGGGGACAGTTCTTC. Translating gives CASRLAGGGQFF. Together with reference TRBV7-2 and TRBJ2-1, the CDR3 gives the full variable domain: GAGVSQSPSNKVTEKGKDVELRCDPISGHTALYWYRQSLGQGLEFLIYFQGNSAPDKSGLPSDRFSAERTGGSVSTLTIQRTQQEDSAVYLCASRLAGGGQFFGPGTRLTVL.

The chain uses TRBV10-3 and TRBJ1-2; D is ambiguous. V lost 0 bases and J 0 bases, leaving 8 bases between the germline ends. In germline, CDR1 is ENHRY, CDR2 SYGVKD. The CDR3 has 15 amino acids. As DNA, the CDR3 is TGTGCCATCAGTGAGTCGCCCATCTCTAACTATGGCTACACCTTC. It specifies CAISESPISNYGYTF.

In this sample, this clone turned up once. V gene TRBV29-1 combines with J gene TRBJ1-1; 7 positions agree with TRBD1. The CDR3 sequence is 15 residues long. V dropped 4 bases and J dropped 0; count of bases not matched to a gene: 8. In germline, CDR1 is SQVTM, CDR2 ANQGSEA. The chain's CDR3 is CSVVVGGGLNTEAFF. The CDR3 DNA reads TGCAGCGTTGTAGTAGGAGGGGGCCTGAACACTGAAGCTTTCTTT.

This clone has a single count. The chain joins TRBV30 to TRBJ2-3, with TRBD2 identical over 9 bases. Per the germline V gene, CDR1 is GTSNPN and CDR2 is SVGIG (reference sequence). With 5 bases clipped from V and 5 bases from J, the junction kept 11 bases outside the gene matches. The CDR3 length is 15 residues. The CDR3 region is CAWSRGTSPQDTQYF. CDR3 coding DNA: TGTGCCTGGTCAAGGGGGACTAGCCCGCAAGATACGCAGTATTTT.

The genes are TRBV5-1 and TRBJ2-7, with 8 bases matching TRBD1. The trim removed 4 bases at V and 2 bases at J, leaving 5 bases unmatched. The CDR3 totals 14 residues. The germline gives CDR1 SGHRS, CDR2 YFSETQ. CDR3 sequence: CASSRGQGAYEQYF. As DNA, the CDR3 is TGCGCCAGCAGCCGTGGACAGGGAGCCTACGAGCAGTACTTC.

The chain uses TRBV18 and TRBJ1-1; maybe TRBD1 (5 bases). CDR3 length equals 14 residues. Germline V lookup: CDR1 KGHSH, CDR2 LQKENI. Trimming stripped 3 bases from V and 1 base from J, with 9 bases between. For the CDR3, the DNA is TGTGCCAGCTCACCTTTCGGGGGGAACACTGAAGCTTTCTTT. Protein product: CASSPFGGNTEAFF. Filled out from reference TRBV18 and TRBJ1-1, the complete variable domain reads NAGVMQNPRHLVRRRGQEARLRCSPMKGHSHVYWYRQLPEEGLKFMVYLQKENIIDESGMPKERFSAEFPKEGPSILRIQQVVRGDSAAYFCASSPFGGNTEAFFGQGTRLTVV.

The chain links TRBV13 to TRBJ2-7, with unresolved D. CDR1 PRHDT and CDR2 FYEKMQ come from the germline V gene (reference sequence). The CDR3 runs to 11 residues. The ends were cut back, 5 bases at V and 5 bases at J, with 7 bases in the middle. CDR3 sequence (DNA): TGTGCCAGCAGCCCAAGGAACGAGCAGTACTTC. This codes for CASSPRNEQYF.

V and J are TRBV2 and TRBJ2-5; D ambiguous. CDR3 length equals 12 residues. Trimming removed 7 bases at V and 0 bases at J, with 6 bases between. Germline V lookup: CDR1 SNHLY, CDR2 FYNNEI. The CDR3 region has the DNA TGTGCCAGCACAGGCGACCAAGAGACCCAGTACTTC. Translation: CASTGDQETQYF. The full variable domain, with the rest looked up from reference TRBV2 and TRBJ2-5, is EPEVTQTPSHQVTQMGQEVILRCVPISNHLYFYWYRQILGQKVEFLVSFYNNEISEKSEIFDDQFSVERPDGSNFTLKIRSTKLEDSAMYFCASTGDQETQYFGPGTRLLVL.

This clone was recorded a few times. V gene TRBV7-9 combines with J gene TRBJ2-3, with TRBD1 matching 7 bases. This CDR3 region has 13 residues. V lost 2 bases and J lost 5; bases outside the gene matches: 1. CDR1 is SEHNR, CDR2 FQNEAQ, per germline (reference sequence). The CDR3 DNA reads TGTGCCAGCAGCTTAAGACAGGGAGATACGCAGTATTTT. Amino acid sequence: CASSLRQGDTQYF.

This chain links TRBV23-1 with TRBJ1-6; no reliable D call. TRBV23-1 is annotated as an ORF whose role is uncertain. The CDR3 length is 17 residues. V lost 2 bases, J lost 4 bases, and 15 bases lay in between. The CDR3 sequence: CASSQKLSPLYNSPLHF. In nucleotides, the CDR3 is TGCGCCAGCAGTCAAAAATTAAGTCCCCTATATAATTCACCCCTCCACTTT.

This chain connects TRBV7-6 to TRBJ1-1; D ambiguous. In germline, CDR1 is SGHVS, CDR2 FNYEAQ. This CDR3 has 13 residues. The V end was cut by 4 bases, the J end by 0 bases, with 6 bases between. In DNA form, the CDR3 reads TGTGCCAGCAGCTACCGACTGAACACTGAAGCTTTCTTT. Its translation is CASSYRLNTEAFF. Using reference TRBV7-6 and TRBJ1-1 for the parts outside the CDR3, the full variable domain is GAGVSQSPRYKVTKRGQDVALRCDPISGHVSLYWYRQALGQGPEFLTYFNYEAQQDKSGLPNDRFSAERPEGSISTLTIQRTEQRDSAMYRCASSYRLNTEAFFGQGTRLTVV.

Here the CDR3 DNA reads TGTGCCAGCAGCTTGGGAGGACAGGGGGCTTCAAATGAGCAGTTCTTC. Residues: CASSLGGQGASNEQFF. The chain joins TRBV5-4 to TRBJ2-1, with 11 bases fitting TRBD1. J lost 7 bases, V lost 0 bases, and 6 bases had no gene match. Per germline, CDR1 SGHNT and CDR2 YYREEE (reference sequence). The CDR3 spans 16 residues. Full variable domain (missing parts from reference TRBV5-4 and TRBJ2-1): ETGVTQSPTHLIKTRGQQVTLRCSSQSGHNTVSWYQQALGQGPQFIFQYYREEENGRGNFPPRFSGLQFPNYSSELNVNALELDDSALYLCASSLGGQGASNEQFFGPGTRLTVL.

V usage is TRBV18 and J usage is TRBJ1-5; 8 bases agree with TRBD1. Germline V lookup: CDR1 KGHSH, CDR2 LQKENI. CDR3 length equals 17 residues. V trimming: 3 bases; J trimming: 7 bases; junction bases outside the gene matches: 14. CDR3 sequence reads: CASSPQSGAGGGQPQHF. DNA of the CDR3: TGTGCCAGCTCACCCCAATCCGGGGCAGGGGGCGGACAGCCCCAGCATTTT.